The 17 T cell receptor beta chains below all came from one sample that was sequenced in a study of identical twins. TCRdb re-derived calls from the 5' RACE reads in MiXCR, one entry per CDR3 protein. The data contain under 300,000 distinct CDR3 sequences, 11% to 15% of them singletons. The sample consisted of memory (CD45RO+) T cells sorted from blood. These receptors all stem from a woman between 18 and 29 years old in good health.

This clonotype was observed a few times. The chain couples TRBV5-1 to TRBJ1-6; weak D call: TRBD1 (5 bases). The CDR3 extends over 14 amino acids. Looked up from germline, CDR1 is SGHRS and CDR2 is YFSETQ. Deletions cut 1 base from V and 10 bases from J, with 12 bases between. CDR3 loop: CASSLSGDGSPLHF. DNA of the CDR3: TGCGCCAGCAGCTTGTCGGGGGACGGATCACCCCTCCACTTT.

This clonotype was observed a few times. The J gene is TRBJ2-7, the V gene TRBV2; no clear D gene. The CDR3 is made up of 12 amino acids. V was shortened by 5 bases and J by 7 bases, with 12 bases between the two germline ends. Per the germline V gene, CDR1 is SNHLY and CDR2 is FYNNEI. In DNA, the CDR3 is TGTGCCAGCAGTCACCCTTTAACTGAGCAGTACTTC. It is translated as CASSHPLTEQYF.

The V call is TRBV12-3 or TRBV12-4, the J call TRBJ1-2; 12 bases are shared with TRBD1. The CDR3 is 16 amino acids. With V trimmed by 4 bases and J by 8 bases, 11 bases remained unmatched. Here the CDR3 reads CASSWDRGLQWSGYTF. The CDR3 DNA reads TGTGCCAGCAGTTGGGACAGGGGGCTCCAGTGGAGCGGCTACACCTTC.

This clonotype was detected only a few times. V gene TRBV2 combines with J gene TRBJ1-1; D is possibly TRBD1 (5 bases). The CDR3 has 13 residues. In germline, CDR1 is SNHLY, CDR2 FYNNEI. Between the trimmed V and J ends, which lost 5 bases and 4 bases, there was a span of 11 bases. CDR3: CASSTSTGTEAFF. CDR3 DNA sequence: TGTGCCAGCAGTACAAGTACAGGCACTGAAGCTTTCTTT.

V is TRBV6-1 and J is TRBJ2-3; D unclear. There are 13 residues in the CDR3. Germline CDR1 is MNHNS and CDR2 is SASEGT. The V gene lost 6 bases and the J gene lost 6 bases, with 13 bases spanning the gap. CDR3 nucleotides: TGTGCCAGCAGAGTCCCCTCCGGGGATACGCAGTATTTT. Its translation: CASRVPSGDTQYF.

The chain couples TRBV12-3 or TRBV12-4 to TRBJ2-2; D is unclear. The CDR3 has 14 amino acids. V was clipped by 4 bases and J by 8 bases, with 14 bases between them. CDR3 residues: CASSSSLHPGELFF. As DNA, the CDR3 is TGTGCCAGCAGTTCCAGTCTTCACCCGGGGGAGCTGTTTTTT.

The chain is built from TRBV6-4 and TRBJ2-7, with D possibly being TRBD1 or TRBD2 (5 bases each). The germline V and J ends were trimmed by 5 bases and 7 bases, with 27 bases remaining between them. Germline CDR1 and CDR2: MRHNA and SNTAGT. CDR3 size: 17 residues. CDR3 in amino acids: CASSSLGDVLRIIEQYF. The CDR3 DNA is TGTGCCAGCAGTTCCCTTGGGGACGTTCTTCGAATAATAGAGCAGTACTTC.

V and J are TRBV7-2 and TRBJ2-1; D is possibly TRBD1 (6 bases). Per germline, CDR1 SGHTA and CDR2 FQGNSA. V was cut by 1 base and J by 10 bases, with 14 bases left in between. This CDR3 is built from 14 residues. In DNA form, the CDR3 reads TGTGCCAGCAGCTTAGGGGGGACAACACGGGAGCAGTTCTTC. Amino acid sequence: CASSLGGTTREQFF.

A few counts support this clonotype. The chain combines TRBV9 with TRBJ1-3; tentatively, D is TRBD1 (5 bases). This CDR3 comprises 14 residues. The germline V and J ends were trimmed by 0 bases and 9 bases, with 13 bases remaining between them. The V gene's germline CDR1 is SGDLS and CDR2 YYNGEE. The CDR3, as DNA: TGTGCCAGCAGCGTAGCTGGGGGTCTTGGCACCATATATTTT. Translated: CASSVAGGLGTIYF.

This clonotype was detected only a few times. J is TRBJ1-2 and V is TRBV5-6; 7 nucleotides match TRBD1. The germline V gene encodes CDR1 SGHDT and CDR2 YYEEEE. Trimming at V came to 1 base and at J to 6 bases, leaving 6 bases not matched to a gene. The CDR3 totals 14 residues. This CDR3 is CASSLRTGYNGYTF. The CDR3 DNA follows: TGTGCCAGCAGCTTGAGGACAGGTTACAATGGCTACACCTTC.

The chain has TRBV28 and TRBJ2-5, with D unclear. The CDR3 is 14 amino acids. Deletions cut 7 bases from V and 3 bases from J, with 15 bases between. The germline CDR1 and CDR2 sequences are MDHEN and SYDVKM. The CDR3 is CASTISTGEETQYF. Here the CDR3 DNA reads TGTGCCAGCACCATATCGACTGGAGAAGAGACCCAGTACTTC.

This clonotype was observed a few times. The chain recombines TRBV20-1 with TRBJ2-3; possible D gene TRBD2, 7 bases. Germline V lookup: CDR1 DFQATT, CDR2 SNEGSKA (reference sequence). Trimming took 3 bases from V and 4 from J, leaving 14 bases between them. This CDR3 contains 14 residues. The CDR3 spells CSARAGARADTQYF. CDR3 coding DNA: TGCAGTGCTAGGGCGGGGGCAAGGGCAGATACGCAGTATTTT.

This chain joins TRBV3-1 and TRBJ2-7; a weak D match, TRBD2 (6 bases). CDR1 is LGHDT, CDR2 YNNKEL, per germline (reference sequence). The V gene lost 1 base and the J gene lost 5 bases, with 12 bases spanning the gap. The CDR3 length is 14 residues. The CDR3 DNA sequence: TGTGCCAGCAGCCAAGTGGGGGGTATCCACGAGCAGTACTTC. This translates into CASSQVGGIHEQYF.

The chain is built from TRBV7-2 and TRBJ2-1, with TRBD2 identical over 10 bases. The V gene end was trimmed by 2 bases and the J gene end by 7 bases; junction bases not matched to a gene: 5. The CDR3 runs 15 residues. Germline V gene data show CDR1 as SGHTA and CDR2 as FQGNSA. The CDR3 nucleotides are TGTGCCAGCAGCTTAAGAGCGGGAGGGAGGAATGAGCAGTTCTTC. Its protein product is CASSLRAGGRNEQFF. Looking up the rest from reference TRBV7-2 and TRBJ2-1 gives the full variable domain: GAGVSQSPSNKVTEKGKDVELRCDPISGHTALYWYRQSLGQGLEFLIYFQGNSAPDKSGLPSDRFSAERTGGSVSTLTIQRTQQEDSAVYLCASSLRAGGRNEQFFGPGTRLTVL.

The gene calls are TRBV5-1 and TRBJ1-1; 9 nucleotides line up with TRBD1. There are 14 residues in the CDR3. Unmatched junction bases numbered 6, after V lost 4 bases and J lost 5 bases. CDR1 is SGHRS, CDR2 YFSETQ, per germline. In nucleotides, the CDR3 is TGCGCCAGCAGCACCGGGACAGGGAATACTGAAGCTTTCTTT. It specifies CASSTGTGNTEAFF.

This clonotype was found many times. CDR3 DNA: TGTGCCAGCAGCTTGGGTCCGGGTACATCCACTGAGCAGTTCTTC. It is translated as CASSLGPGTSTEQFF. V gene TRBV5-6 combines with J gene TRBJ2-1; D is unresolved. Germline V gives CDR1 SGHDT, CDR2 YYEEEE. Trimming removed 0 bases at V and 9 bases at J, with 16 bases between. This CDR3 spans 15 amino acids.

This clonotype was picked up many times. DNA for the CDR3: TGCAGTGCTAGTATGACTAGCGTCCAAGAGACCCAGTACTTC. This sequence encodes CSASMTSVQETQYF. The genes are TRBV20-1 and TRBJ2-5; 8 positions match TRBD2. V lost 3 bases, J lost 1 base, and 4 bases stayed unmatched. The CDR3 is made up of 14 amino acids. The germline V gene has CDR1 DFQATT and CDR2 SNEGSKA (reference sequence).